The entry below gives a single TCR beta chain sequence along with its context. Its antigen is as yet unknown. This sample is drawn from a study of Ad26.COV2.S vaccination and SARS-CoV-2 variants. The overall study: This donor came from the COV1001 trial of Ad26.COV2.S. Study results and limitations: Analyses of TCR breadth and depth may have underestimated total T cell responses. Spike-specific TCR breadth ran higher among vaccine recipients than placebo recipients.

Treatment meaning: 15 to 20 received Ad26.COV2.S at low or high dose, single or two shots; 5 received placebo; per-sample allocation not given. The samples were gathered on day 63 after the first injection of vaccine or placebo. The data were produced by immunoSEQ multiplex PCR, yet TCRdb's version contains in-frame clones alone and is incomplete. The sample shows a few hundred thousand clones, roughly 91% of them seen only once. This CDR3 has 12 residues. Germline V lookup: CDR1 SGHKS, CDR2 YYEKEE (reference sequence). Trimming removed 1 base from V and 11 bases from J, with 13 bases in between. The sequence derives from a person between 18 and 59 years old who received the Ad26.COV2.S COVID-19 vaccine or a placebo. Sequences were derived from peripheral blood, sampled in a trial of Ad26.COV2.S vaccine versus placebo. This sequence joins TRBV5-5 and TRBJ2-7; D not certain. The CDR3 reads CASSLNWPEEYF. CDR3 DNA: TGTGCCAGCAGCTTGAATTGGCCGGAAGAGTACTTC. The entire variable domain, with the rest obtained from reference TRBV5-5 and TRBJ2-7, is as follows: DAGVTQSPTHLIKTRGQQVTLRCSPISGHKSVSWYQQVLGQGPQFIFQYYEKEERGRGNFPDRFSARQFPNYSSELNVNALLLGDSALYLCASSLNWPEEYFGPGTRLTVT.